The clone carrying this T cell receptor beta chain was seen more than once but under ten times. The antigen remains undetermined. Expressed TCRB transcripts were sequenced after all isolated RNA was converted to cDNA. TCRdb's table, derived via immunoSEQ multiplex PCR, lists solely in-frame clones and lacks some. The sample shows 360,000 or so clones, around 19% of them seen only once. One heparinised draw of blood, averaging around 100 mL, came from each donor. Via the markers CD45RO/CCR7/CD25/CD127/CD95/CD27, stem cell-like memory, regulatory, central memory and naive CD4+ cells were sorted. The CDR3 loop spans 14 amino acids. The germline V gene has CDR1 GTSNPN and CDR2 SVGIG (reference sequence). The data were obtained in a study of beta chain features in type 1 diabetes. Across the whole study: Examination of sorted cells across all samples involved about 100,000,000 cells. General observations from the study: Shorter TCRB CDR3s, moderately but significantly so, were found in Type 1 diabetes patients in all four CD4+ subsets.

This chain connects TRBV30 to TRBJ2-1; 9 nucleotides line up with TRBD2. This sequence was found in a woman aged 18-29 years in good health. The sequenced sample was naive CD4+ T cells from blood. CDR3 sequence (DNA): TGTGCAATTGAAGCGGGAGGTAATGACAATGAGCAGTTCTTC. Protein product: CAIEAGGNDNEQFF.